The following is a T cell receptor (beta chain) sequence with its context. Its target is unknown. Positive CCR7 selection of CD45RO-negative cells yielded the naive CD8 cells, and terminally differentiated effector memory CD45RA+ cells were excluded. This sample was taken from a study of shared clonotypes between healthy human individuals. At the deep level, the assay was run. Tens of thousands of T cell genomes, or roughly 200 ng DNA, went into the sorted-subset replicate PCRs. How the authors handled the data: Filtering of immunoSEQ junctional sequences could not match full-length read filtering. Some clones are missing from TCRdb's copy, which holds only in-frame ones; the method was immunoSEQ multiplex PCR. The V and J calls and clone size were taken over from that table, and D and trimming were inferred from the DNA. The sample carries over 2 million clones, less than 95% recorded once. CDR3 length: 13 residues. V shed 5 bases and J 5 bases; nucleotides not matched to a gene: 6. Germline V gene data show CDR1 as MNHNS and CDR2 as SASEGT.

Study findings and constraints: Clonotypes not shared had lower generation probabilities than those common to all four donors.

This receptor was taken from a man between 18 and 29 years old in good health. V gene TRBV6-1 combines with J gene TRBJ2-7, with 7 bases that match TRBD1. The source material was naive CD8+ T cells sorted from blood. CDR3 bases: TGTGCCAGCAGTCCGGACAGGTTGGACGAGCAGTACTTC. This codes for CASSPDRLDEQYF.